Listed below are T cell receptor beta chains from one sample, sequenced in a study of spatial heterogeneity in lung cancer. One entry per CDR3 protein, called by TCRdb with MiXCR from the 5' RACE reads. The sample includes about 25,000 distinct CDR3 sequences, about 7% of them seen just once. Sequencing was performed on PBMCs, taken at surgery. All receptors come from a male donor with early-stage non-small cell lung cancer. CDR3s include the opening cysteine and the closing phenylalanine or tryptophan. A D gene is named only where the DNA matches it firmly. Size values are once, few and many counts, or a class for expanded clones, and some rows have none.

TRBV7-9	.	.	TRBJ2-5	TGTGCCAGCAGCAGACCGGGAGAGACCCAGTACTTC	CASSRPGETQYF
TRBV7-9	.	few	TRBJ1-1	TGTGCCAGCAGCTCTACCCGTACAGGAGGATTCTTGAACACTGAAGCTTTCTTT	CASSSTRTGGFLNTEAFF
TRBV7-2	.	many	TRBJ2-7	TGTGCCAGCAGCTTAGCGGGTCGGCCTGATCGCTACGAGCAGTACTTC	CASSLAGRPDRYEQYF
TRBV20-1	.	few	TRBJ2-1	TGCAGTGCTAGCCTCGACTGGAGCTCCTACAATGAGCAGTTCTTC	CSASLDWSSYNEQFF
TRBV3-1	TRBD1	many	TRBJ2-7	TGTGCCAGCAGCCTCTCCGGGACAGTCTTCTACGAGCAGTACTTC	CASSLSGTVFYEQYF
TRBV10-3	TRBD2	many	TRBJ2-7	TGTGCCATCAGCCCGGGACTAGCGTTACACGAGCAGTACTTC	CAISPGLALHEQYF
TRBV20-1	TRBD2	few	TRBJ2-5	TGCAGTGCTAGTCCGGCTAGCGGGCTCCAAGAGACCCAGTACTTC	CSASPASGLQETQYF
TRBV10-2	.	few	TRBJ2-1	TGCGCCAGCAGTGAATCCAGCGGACCCTACAATGAGCAGTTCTTC	CASSESSGPYNEQFF
TRBV11-2	.	few	TRBJ2-5	TGTGCCAGCAGCTTTTCGGGAAACATGATGGGAGAGACCCAGTACTTC	CASSFSGNMMGETQYF
TRBV19	.	.	TRBJ2-5	TGTGCCAGTAGTATGGCTAGGGGGGCCCAAGAGACCCAGTACTTC	CASSMARGAQETQYF
TRBV20-1	.	many	TRBJ1-2	TGCAGTGCTAGTACACAGATTAACTATGGCTACACCTTC	CSASTQINYGYTF
TRBV2	.	many	TRBJ2-2	TGTGCCAGCGGAGGGGCAAGGACCGGGGAGCTGTTTTTT	CASGGARTGELFF
TRBV5-6	.	many	TRBJ1-6	TGTGCCAGCAGCTTGTTTTGGGAATCACCCCTCCACTTT	CASSLFWESPLHF
TRBV3-1	.	few	TRBJ2-3	TGTGCCAGCAGGCCGACAAGCACAGATACGCAGTATTTT	CASRPTSTDTQYF
TRBV28	TRBD2	many	TRBJ2-1	TGTGCCAGCAGTCCCATAGCGGGAGGAGTGCATGAGCAGTTCTTC	CASSPIAGGVHEQFF
TRBV18	.	.	TRBJ2-3	TGTGCCAGCTCACCCTTCGGACAGCAAGGCACAGATACGCAGTATTTT	CASSPFGQQGTDTQYF
TRBV3-1	.	.	TRBJ1-5	TGTGCCAGCAGCCTTGGATGGGGGTCGCGTCAGCCCCAGCATTTT	CASSLGWGSRQPQHF
TRBV20-1	TRBD1	many	TRBJ1-5	TGCAGTGCTGGCCGGACAGGGAATCAGCCCCAGCATTTT	CSAGRTGNQPQHF
TRBV7-2	TRBD1	many	TRBJ1-4	TGTGCCAGCAGCTTAGCCCCGGGACAGGGATGGGCAGCTAATGAAAAACTGTTTTTT	CASSLAPGQGWAANEKLFF
TRBV5-1	.	many	TRBJ1-5	TGCGCCAGCAGCTTGGGGGGGCAGAACAATCAGCCCCAGCATTTT	CASSLGGQNNQPQHF
TRBV7-9	.	many	TRBJ2-7	TGTGCCAGCGCTGGACCAACGGTAGCCTACGAGCAGTACTTC	CASAGPTVAYEQYF
TRBV27	TRBD1	medium-sized	TRBJ2-6	TGTGCCAGCAGTCAAGGCCGGGACAGGGGCTTGCAGGGGGCCAACGTCCTGACTTTC	CASSQGRDRGLQGANVLTF
TRBV5-1	.	many	TRBJ1-2	TGCGCCAGCAGCTTGGAAGGACAAGCTAACTATGGCTACACCTTC	CASSLEGQANYGYTF
TRBV5-5	.	many	TRBJ1-5	TGTGCCAGCAGCCCTCTGGCGGAACAGCCCCAGCATTTT	CASSPLAEQPQHF
TRBV21-1	.	many	TRBJ2-5	TGTGCCAGCAGCAAGTCCCAGTACTTC	CASSKSQYF
TRBV29-1	.	medium-sized	TRBJ2-3	TGCAGCGGGGGGGCTGGAGATACGCAGTATTTT	CSGGAGDTQYF
TRBV7-3	.	medium-sized	TRBJ1-5	TGTGCCAGCAGCGTAACCTTAAATCAGCCCCAGCATTTT	CASSVTLNQPQHF
TRBV14	.	many	TRBJ2-3	TGTGCCAGCAGCCACTCAGGGGGGGATACGCAGTATTTT	CASSHSGGDTQYF
TRBV5-1	.	many	TRBJ2-2	TGCGCCAGCAGCTTGTACGGGACGAGGAACACCGGGGAGCTGTTTTTT	CASSLYGTRNTGELFF